These 25 T cell receptor beta chains originate from one sample sequenced in a study of siplizumab effects on memory and regulatory T cells. The table came from immunoSEQ multiplex PCR; TCRdb's copy has only in-frame clones and leaves some out. This table has 94,000 or so clones, 93% appearing once. Source material: CD8+ T cells sorted from blood. The receptors shown here come from a human donor in good health.

This clone occurred once. The V gene is TRBV19, the J gene TRBJ2-5, with 8 bases lining up with TRBD1. V was pared by 3 bases and J by 3 bases, with 27 bases of the junction left unmatched. Germline values: CDR1 LNHDA, CDR2 SQIVND (reference sequence). The CDR3 length is 22 residues. CDR3 residues: CASSIIVGPGQGAGRTEETQYF. The CDR3 region has the DNA TGTGCCAGTAGTATTATCGTAGGTCCCGGACAGGGCGCGGGGAGGACAGAAGAGACCCAGTACTTC. The variable domain in full, completed from reference TRBV19 and TRBJ2-5, reads DGGITQSPKYLFRKEGQNVTLSCEQNLNHDAMYWYRQDPGQGLRLIYYSQIVNDFQKGDIAEGYSVSREKKESFPLTVTSAQKNPTAFYLCASSIIVGPGQGAGRTEETQYFGPGTRLLVL.

This clone occurred once. The rearrangement uses TRBV19 and TRBJ1-2, with D tentatively TRBD1 (6 bases). The CDR3 extends over 14 amino acids. Germline-derived CDR1 and CDR2 are LNHDA and SQIVND (reference sequence). Trimming removed 4 bases at V and 4 bases at J, with 13 bases between. CDR3 sequence reads: CASSNPEGGYGYTF. The CDR3 DNA is TGTGCCAGTAGTAATCCAGAGGGGGGCTATGGCTACACCTTC.

V usage is TRBV27 and J usage is TRBJ2-5; 9 bases fit TRBD1. In germline, CDR1 is MNHEY, CDR2 SMNVEV (reference sequence). Trimming cost V 5 bases and J 5 bases; bases outside gene matches: 6. CDR3 size: 14 residues. For the CDR3, the DNA is TGTGCCAGCAGTATATACAGGGGGCGGGAGACCCAGTACTTC. Translated, it gives CASSIYRGRETQYF.

V and J are TRBV7-3 and TRBJ2-1, with D possibly being TRBD2 (5 bases). The CDR3 loop spans 16 amino acids. Trimming left V 6 bases short and J 0 bases short, with 15 bases between. From germline, CDR1 is SGHTA and CDR2 FQGTGA. The CDR3 sequence is CASRPSGTSSYNEQFF. The CDR3, as DNA: TGTGCCAGCAGGCCGAGCGGAACCTCCTCCTACAATGAGCAGTTCTTC.

The V gene is TRBV19, the J gene TRBJ1-1; a possible D gene is TRBD1 (5 bases). CDR1 is LNHDA, CDR2 SQIVND, per germline (reference sequence). V shed 8 bases and J shed 7 bases, with 20 bases lying between them. The CDR3 totals 14 residues. CDR3 residues: CASLTATGGDEAFF. The CDR3 nucleotides read TGTGCCAGTCTAACCGCTACAGGCGGCGATGAAGCTTTCTTT.

This rearrangement joins TRBV7-9 to TRBJ1-2; TRBD1 might be the D (6 bases). This CDR3 is built from 18 residues. Trimming cost V 3 bases and J 1 base, with 21 bases left between them. The germline gives CDR1 SEHNR, CDR2 FQNEAQ (reference sequence). The CDR3: CASSLDGGTGVFNYGYTF. The CDR3 DNA reads as TGTGCCAGCAGCTTGGACGGGGGCACCGGGGTATTTAACTATGGCTACACCTTC.

The chain carries TRBV6-1 and TRBJ2-1; 7 positions match TRBD2. CDR3 length equals 15 residues. CDR1 is MNHNS, CDR2 SASEGT, per germline. J gave up 0 bases and V 1 base, and 0 bases lay outside the gene matches. CDR3 nucleotide sequence: TGTGCCAGCAGTGAAGGGGGGGGCTCCTACAATGAGCAGTTCTTC. This gives the protein CASSEGGGSYNEQFF.

The rearrangement joins TRBV6-1 to TRBJ2-1; D is possibly TRBD1 (5 bases). CDR3 length equals 14 residues. V gave up 10 bases and J gave up 4 bases, with 17 bases separating them. The germline V gene has CDR1 MNHNS and CDR2 SASEGT. The CDR3 loop is CATAIVQEYNEQFF. The CDR3 DNA follows: TGTGCCACCGCCATCGTACAGGAATACAATGAGCAGTTCTTC.

In DNA, the CDR3 is TGCGCCAGCAGCTTGTTAGGGGCAGGGAACCAGCCCCAGCATTTT. It translates to CASSLLGAGNQPQHF. The chain recombines TRBV5-1 with TRBJ1-5; possible D gene TRBD1, 5 bases. V was cut by 1 base and J by 7 bases, with 15 bases left in between. This CDR3 has 15 amino acids. Looked up from germline, CDR1 is SGHRS and CDR2 is YFSETQ.

The chain employs TRBV4-1 and TRBJ2-7; 8 bases are a match to TRBD1. With 4 bases clipped from V and 2 bases from J, the junction kept 7 bases outside the gene matches. CDR1 is MGHRA and CDR2 is YSYEKL in the germline V gene. The CDR3 sequence is 15 residues long. The DNA of the CDR3 is TGCGCCAGCAGCCTCAGTTCGACAGGGGCCTACGAGCAGTACTTC. This codes for CASSLSSTGAYEQYF.

The chain is built from TRBV5-8 and TRBJ2-3; D is undetermined. The germline V gene has CDR1 SGHTS and CDR2 YDEGEE. The CDR3 length is 14 residues. V dropped 1 base and J dropped 1 base, with 7 bases sitting between them. The CDR3 loop is CASSLIAGTDTQYF. CDR3 sequence (DNA): TGTGCCAGCAGCTTGATCGCAGGCACAGATACGCAGTATTTT.

This clone was seen only once. The V and J genes are TRBV2 and TRBJ1-5, with D maybe TRBD1 (5 bases). From germline, CDR1 is SNHLY and CDR2 FYNNEI. The V gene lost 1 base and the J gene lost 10 bases, with 17 bases spanning the gap. The CDR3 is 15 residues long. The DNA of the CDR3 is TGTGCCAGCAGTGAAGTGGGGCTCCCGGATGATCCCCAGCATTTT. This encodes CASSEVGLPDDPQHF. The whole variable domain, remainder taken from reference TRBV2 and TRBJ1-5, is EPEVTQTPSHQVTQMGQEVILRCVPISNHLYFYWYRQILGQKVEFLVSFYNNEISEKSEIFDDQFSVERPDGSNFTLKIRSTKLEDSAMYFCASSEVGLPDDPQHFGDGTRLSIL.

The V call is TRBV19, the J call TRBJ2-7; D is uncertain. The CDR3 has 12 residues. V gave up 8 bases and J gave up 7 bases, with 15 bases separating them. CDR1 is LNHDA, CDR2 SQIVND, per germline (reference sequence). CDR3 region: CASSDGPREQYF. CDR3 sequence (DNA): TGTGCCAGTTCCGACGGGCCGAGGGAGCAGTACTTC.

The chain links TRBV7-9 to TRBJ1-2; TRBD1 matches 7 bases. The CDR3 is 12 amino acids. CDR1 and CDR2 from the germline V gene are SEHNR and FQNEAQ (reference sequence). Germline trimming cut 4 bases from V and 10 bases from J; bases unmatched to any gene: 6. CDR3 DNA sequence: TGTGCCAGCAGCTCTGACAGGGATGACTACACCTTC. Translated: CASSSDRDDYTF. Full variable domain (missing parts from reference TRBV7-9 and TRBJ1-2): DTGVSQNPRHKITKRGQNVTFRCDPISEHNRLYWYRQTLGQGPEFLTYFQNEAQLEKSRLLSDRFSAERPKGSFSTLEIQRTEQGDSAMYLCASSSDRDDYTFGSGTRLTVV.

This sequence joins TRBV4-1 and TRBJ2-3; D not resolved. V was trimmed by 6 bases and J by 5 bases, leaving 12 bases between them. Per germline, CDR1 MGHRA and CDR2 YSYEKL. The CDR3 runs 13 residues. The CDR3 nucleotides are TGCGCCAGCAGGTATGTCGAAGAAGATACGCAGTATTTT. It is translated as CASRYVEEDTQYF.

This CDR3 reads CAIKQDPSYEQYF. The CDR3 bases are TGTGCCATCAAACAGGACCCCTCCTACGAGCAGTACTTC. This chain joins TRBV10-3 and TRBJ2-7; possibly TRBD1 for D (5 bases). This CDR3 has 13 residues. CDR1 is ENHRY, CDR2 SYGVKD, per germline. With 7 bases removed from V and 0 bases from J, the gap between germline ends came to 10 bases.

The chain combines TRBV4-1 with TRBJ1-1; D uncertain. This CDR3 is built from 16 residues. The V end was cut by 2 bases, the J end by 2 bases, with 15 bases between. From germline, CDR1 is MGHRA and CDR2 YSYEKL. CDR3 in amino acids: CASSQQQHGTNTEAFF. CDR3 sequence (DNA): TGCGCCAGCAGCCAACAACAACACGGCACCAACACTGAAGCTTTCTTT.

The chain joins TRBV5-1 to TRBJ1-4; TRBD1 aligns across 9 bases. Germline-derived CDR1 and CDR2 are SGHRS and YFSETQ. J gave up 0 bases and V 3 bases, and 0 bases lay outside the gene matches. The CDR3 has 15 residues. Here the CDR3 DNA reads TGCGCCAGCAGCTGGACAGGGGCAACTAATGAAAAACTGTTTTTT. The encoded protein is CASSWTGATNEKLFF.

J is TRBJ2-1 and V is TRBV25-1, with 8 bases fitting TRBD1. The CDR3 loop spans 15 amino acids. V lost 4 bases to trimming and J lost 1 base; unmatched junction nucleotides: 3. The germline V gene has CDR1 MGHDK and CDR2 SYGVNS. This chain's CDR3 is CASSAGGLSYNEQFF. The CDR3 DNA sequence: TGTGCCAGCAGTGCAGGGGGCTTGTCCTACAATGAGCAGTTCTTC.

This rearrangement joins TRBV27 to TRBJ1-4; perhaps TRBD1 as D (6 bases). The germline V gene has CDR1 MNHEY and CDR2 SMNVEV (reference sequence). Between the trimmed V and J ends, which lost 2 bases and 0 bases, there was a span of 7 bases. The CDR3 length is 15 residues. The CDR3 DNA reads TGTGCCAGCAGTTTAAACAGGGCAACTAATGAAAAACTGTTTTTT. It encodes CASSLNRATNEKLFF.

The chain uses TRBV29-1 and TRBJ2-7; D perhaps matches TRBD2 (6 bases). V lost 7 bases and J lost 5, with 15 bases in between. The CDR3 spans 12 residues. Germline CDR1 and CDR2: SQVTM and ANQGSEA. The CDR3 DNA is TGCAGCGCCGAGGGGATAGCGGACGAGCAGTACTTC. It yields the protein CSAEGIADEQYF.

The CDR3: CASSSLGYETQYF. The CDR3 region has the DNA TGTGCCAGCAGCTCTTTAGGGTATGAGACCCAGTACTTC. The rearrangement uses TRBV13 and TRBJ2-5; no firm D call. V lost 4 bases and J 5 bases, leaving 11 bases between the germline ends. This CDR3 comprises 13 residues. Germline lookup yields CDR1 PRHDT and CDR2 FYEKMQ (reference sequence).

Only one count was recorded for this clone. The CDR3 coding sequence is TGCAGCGTTGAAGTACCAGGACAGGAGTCTACCTACGAGCAGTACTTC. This sequence encodes CSVEVPGQESTYEQYF. The V gene is TRBV29-1, the J gene TRBJ2-7, with 7 bases lining up with TRBD1. V lost 1 base to trimming and J lost 2 bases; unmatched junction nucleotides: 11. The CDR3 sequence is 16 residues long. Germline CDR1 reads SQVTM; CDR2 reads ANQGSEA.

CDR3 sequence: CASSLDGQPQHF. CDR3 sequence (DNA): TGTGCCAGCAGCTTAGATGGCCAGCCCCAGCATTTT. The chain recombines TRBV7-9 with TRBJ1-5; no clear D. Germline assignment: CDR1 SEHNR and CDR2 FQNEAQ (reference sequence). The CDR3 is made up of 12 amino acids. The germline V and J ends were trimmed by 1 base and 7 bases, with 5 bases remaining between them.

This clone was seen a few times. CDR3 in DNA: TGTGCCAGCAGCTTAATGGCCCCGGGGAGGGCTGCCGAGCAGTACTTC. It encodes CASSLMAPGRAAEQYF. J is TRBJ2-7 and V is TRBV7-9, with 7 bases matching TRBD2. This CDR3 has 16 residues. With V trimmed by 2 bases and J by 6 bases, 13 bases remained unmatched. Per the germline V gene, CDR1 is SEHNR and CDR2 is FQNEAQ (reference sequence).